This T cell receptor (beta chain) was retrieved from a study of T cell changes during pregnancy in multiple sclerosis. Germline V lookup: CDR1 MGHRA, CDR2 YSYEKL. V shed 4 bases and J 10 bases; nucleotides not matched to a gene: 11. CDR3 length equals 15 residues. The protocol was immunoSEQ multiplex PCR, while the TCRdb copy is restricted to in-frame clones and leaves out a portion. The sample records about 81,000 clones, about 93% being singletons. The chain has TRBV4-1 and TRBJ2-1; 9 nucleotides agree with TRBD1. The sequencing here drew on peripheral blood, taken in the third trimester of pregnancy. The receptor comes from a female donor in good health, enrolled as a control in a pregnancy study. Here the CDR3 reads CASSRGGQGDGEQFF. The CDR3 DNA reads as TGCGCCAGCAGCCGGGGGGGACAGGGAGATGGGGAGCAGTTCTTC.